The clone carrying this T cell receptor (beta chain) has just a few counts. Antigen: not known. These data come from a study of T cells in Graves' hyperthyroidism and ophthalmopathy. Study-level points and caveats: Ophthalmopathy was told apart from stable hyperthyroidism by a 13 V-J model.

V shed 5 bases and J shed 0 bases, with 7 bases lying between them. This CDR3 comprises 13 residues. Germline CDR1 and CDR2: SGHTA and FQGTGA. TCR beta CDR3 sequences were amplified from RNA transcripts. The study used the HTBI primer set for a first-round RT-PCR of the TCR CDR3. Using its own MiXCR run on the multiplex PCR reads, TCRdb lists one record per CDR3 protein. Seen here are about half a million distinct CDR3 sequences, approximately 22% observed once, and the top ten hold 45% to 55%. Patients were excluded because of uncontrolled infection, other autoimmune disease, pregnancy or lactation. The PBMCs studied were ones that came from 9 to 10 ml fresh peripheral blood.

The clonotype was recovered from a woman aged 70-85 years with Graves' ophthalmopathy. The V gene is TRBV7-3, the J gene TRBJ1-1; D not certain. The specimen sequenced was blood. This chain's CDR3 is CASSVDVNTEAFF. CDR3 nucleotides: TGTGCCAGCAGCGTCGATGTGAACACTGAAGCTTTCTTT.